Included here is one T cell receptor beta chain sequence, with context. The record originates from a study of blood T cell repertoires in COVID-19. Study-level information: The origin of the acute and convalescent COVID-19 samples was the United States, Italy and Spain.

From germline, CDR1 is SGHTA and CDR2 FQGNSA. CDR3 length: 16 residues. The ends lost 2 bases at V and 9 bases at J; junction bases unmatched: 12. Generated by immunoSEQ multiplex PCR, the TCRdb table keeps only in-frame clones and is missing some. This table has about 240,000 clones, approximately 90% appearing once. Those enrolled, adults aged roughly 18 to 100 years, came from about two dozen US areas. Donors in Cohort 3 counted as recovered after two negative PCRs, clearance, or symptom resolution. The chain is built from TRBV7-2 and TRBJ2-1; TRBD1 aligns across 8 bases. The source of this sequence is a woman in her twenties or thirties who had recovered from COVID-19. Sample: PBMCs or T cells enriched from blood (not recorded which). Here the CDR3 DNA reads TGTGCCAGCAGCTTAAACGACAGGGGCGCTACAAGTGAGCAGTTCTTC. Translation gives CASSLNDRGATSEQFF.